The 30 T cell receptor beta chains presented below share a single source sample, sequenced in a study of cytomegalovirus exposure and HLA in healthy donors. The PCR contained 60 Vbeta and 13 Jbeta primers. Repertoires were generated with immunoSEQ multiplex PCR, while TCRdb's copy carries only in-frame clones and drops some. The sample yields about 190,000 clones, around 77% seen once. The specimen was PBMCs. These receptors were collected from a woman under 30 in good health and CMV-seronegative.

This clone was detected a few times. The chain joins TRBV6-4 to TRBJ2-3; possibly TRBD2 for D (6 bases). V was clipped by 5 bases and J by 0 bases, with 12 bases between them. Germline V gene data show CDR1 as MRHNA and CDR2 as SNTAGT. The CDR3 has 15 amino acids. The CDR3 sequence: CASSILSGSTDTQYF. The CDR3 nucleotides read TGTGCCAGCAGTATCTTAAGCGGGAGCACAGATACGCAGTATTTT.

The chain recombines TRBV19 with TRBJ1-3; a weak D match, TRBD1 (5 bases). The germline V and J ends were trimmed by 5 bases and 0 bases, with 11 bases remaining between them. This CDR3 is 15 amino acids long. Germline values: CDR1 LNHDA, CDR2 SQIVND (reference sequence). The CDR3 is CASSYGHLSGNTIYF. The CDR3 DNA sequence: TGTGCCAGTAGTTACGGACACCTCTCTGGAAACACCATATATTTT.

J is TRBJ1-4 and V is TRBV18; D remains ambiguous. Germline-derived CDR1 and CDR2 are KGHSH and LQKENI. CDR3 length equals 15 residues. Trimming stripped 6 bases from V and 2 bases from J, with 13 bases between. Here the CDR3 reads CASSSEVTTNEKLFF. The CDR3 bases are TGTGCCAGCTCCTCCGAGGTAACGACTAATGAAAAACTGTTTTTT.

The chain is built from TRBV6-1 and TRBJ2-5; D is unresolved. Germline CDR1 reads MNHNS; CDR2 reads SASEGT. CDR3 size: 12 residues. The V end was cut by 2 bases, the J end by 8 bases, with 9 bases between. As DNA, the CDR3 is TGTGCCAGCAGTGAAAGTAGAGGAACCCAGTACTTC. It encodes CASSESRGTQYF.

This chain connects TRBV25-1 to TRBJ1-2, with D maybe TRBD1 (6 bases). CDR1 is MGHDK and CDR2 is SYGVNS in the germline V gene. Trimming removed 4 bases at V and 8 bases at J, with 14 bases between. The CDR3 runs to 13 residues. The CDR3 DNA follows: TGTGCCAGCAGTGTGGACAGCCTTTCGGGCTACACCTTC. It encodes CASSVDSLSGYTF.

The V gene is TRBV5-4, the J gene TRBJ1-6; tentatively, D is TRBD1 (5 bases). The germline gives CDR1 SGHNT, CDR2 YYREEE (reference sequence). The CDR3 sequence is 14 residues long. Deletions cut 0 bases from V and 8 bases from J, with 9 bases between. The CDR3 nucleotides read TGTGCCAGCAGCTTGGGGGGAGGGGATTCACCCCTCCACTTT. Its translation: CASSLGGGDSPLHF. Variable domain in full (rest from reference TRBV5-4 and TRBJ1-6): ETGVTQSPTHLIKTRGQQVTLRCSSQSGHNTVSWYQQALGQGPQFIFQYYREEENGRGNFPPRFSGLQFPNYSSELNVNALELDDSALYLCASSLGGGDSPLHFGNGTRLTVT.

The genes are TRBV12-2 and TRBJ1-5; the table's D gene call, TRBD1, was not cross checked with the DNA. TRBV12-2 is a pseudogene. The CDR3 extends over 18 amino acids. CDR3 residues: CASRHGETGGVGPKAQHF. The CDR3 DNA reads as TGTGCAAGTCGCCATGGGGAGACAGGGGGCGTTGGCCCGAAGGCCCAGCATTTT.

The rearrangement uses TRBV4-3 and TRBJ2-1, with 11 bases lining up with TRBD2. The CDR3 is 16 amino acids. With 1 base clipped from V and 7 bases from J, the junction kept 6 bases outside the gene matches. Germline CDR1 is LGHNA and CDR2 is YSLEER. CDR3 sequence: CASSQVGGLAENEQFF. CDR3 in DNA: TGCGCCAGCAGCCAAGTCGGGGGACTAGCGGAGAATGAGCAGTTCTTC.

The CDR3 nucleotides read TGTGCCATCAGTGAAGGGACTAGCGGGGTAGGCGAGCAGTACTTC. Its protein is CAISEGTSGVGEQYF. This chain uses TRBV10-3 with TRBJ2-7, with TRBD2 matching 13 bases. V lost 3 bases to trimming and J lost 6 bases; unmatched junction nucleotides: 5. This CDR3 region has 15 residues. Germline V gives CDR1 ENHRY, CDR2 SYGVKD.

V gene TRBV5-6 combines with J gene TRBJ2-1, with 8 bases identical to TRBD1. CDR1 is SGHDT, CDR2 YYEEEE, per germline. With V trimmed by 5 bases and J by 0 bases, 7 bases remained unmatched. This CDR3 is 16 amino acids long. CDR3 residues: CASRNWTGSSYNEQFF. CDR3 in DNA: TGTGCCAGCAGGAACTGGACAGGGAGCTCCTACAATGAGCAGTTCTTC.

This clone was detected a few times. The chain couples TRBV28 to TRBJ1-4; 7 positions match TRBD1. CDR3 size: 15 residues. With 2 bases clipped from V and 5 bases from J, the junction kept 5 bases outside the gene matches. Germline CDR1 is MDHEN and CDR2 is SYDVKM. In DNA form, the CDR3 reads TGTGCCAGCAGTTTACGCCAGGGGGGAAATGAAAAACTGTTTTTT. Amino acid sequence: CASSLRQGGNEKLFF.

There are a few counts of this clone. The CDR3 loop reads CASSVTVQEKLFF. CDR3 sequence (DNA): TGTGCCAGCAGTGTTACAGTGCAAGAAAAACTGTTTTTT. The J gene is TRBJ1-4, the V gene TRBV6-1; D remains unclear. V was pared by 4 bases and J by 8 bases, with 11 bases between. Germline V gene sequence: CDR1 MNHNS, CDR2 SASEGT. This CDR3 is built from 13 residues.

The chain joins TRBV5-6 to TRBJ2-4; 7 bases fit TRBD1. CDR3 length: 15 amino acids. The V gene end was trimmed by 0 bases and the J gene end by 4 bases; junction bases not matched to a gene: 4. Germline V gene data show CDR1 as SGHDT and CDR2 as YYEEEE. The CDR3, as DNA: TGTGCCAGCAGCTTGGGGGACAGAGCAAAAAACATTCAGTACTTC. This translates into CASSLGDRAKNIQYF.

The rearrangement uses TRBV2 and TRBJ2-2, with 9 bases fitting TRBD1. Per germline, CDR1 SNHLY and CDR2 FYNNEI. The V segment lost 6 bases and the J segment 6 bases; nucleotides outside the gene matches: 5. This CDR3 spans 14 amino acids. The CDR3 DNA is TGTGCCAGCAGCGGACAGGGGAGCGCCGGGGAGCTGTTTTTT. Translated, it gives CASSGQGSAGELFF.

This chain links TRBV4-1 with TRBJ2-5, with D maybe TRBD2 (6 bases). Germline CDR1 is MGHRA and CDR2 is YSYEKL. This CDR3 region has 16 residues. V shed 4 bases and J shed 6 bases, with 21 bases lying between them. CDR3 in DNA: TGCGCCAGCAGCCTCATTGGAGAGACTAGTGGCCAGACCCAGTACTTC. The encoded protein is CASSLIGETSGQTQYF.

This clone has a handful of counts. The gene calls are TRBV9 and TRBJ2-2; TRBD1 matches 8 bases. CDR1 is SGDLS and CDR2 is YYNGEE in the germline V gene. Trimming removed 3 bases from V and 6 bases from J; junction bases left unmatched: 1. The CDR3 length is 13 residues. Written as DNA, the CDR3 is TGTGCCAGCAGCGGACAGGGGTCCGGGGAGCTGTTTTTT. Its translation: CASSGQGSGELFF. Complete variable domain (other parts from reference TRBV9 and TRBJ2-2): DSGVTQTPKHLITATGQRVTLRCSPRSGDLSVYWYQQSLDQGLQFLIQYYNGEERAKGNILERFSAQQFPDLHSELNLSSLELGDSALYFCASSGQGSGELFFGEGSRLTVL.

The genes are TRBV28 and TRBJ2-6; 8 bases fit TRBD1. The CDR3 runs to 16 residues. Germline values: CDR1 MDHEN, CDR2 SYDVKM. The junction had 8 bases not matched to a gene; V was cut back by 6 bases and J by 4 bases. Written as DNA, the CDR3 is TGTGCCAGCAGACTTCCAGGGGGCAGAGGGGCCAACGTCCTGACTTTC. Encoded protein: CASRLPGGRGANVLTF. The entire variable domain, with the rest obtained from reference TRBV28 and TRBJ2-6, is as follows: DVKVTQSSRYLVKRTGEKVFLECVQDMDHENMFWYRQDPGLGLRLIYFSYDVKMKEKGDIPEGYSVSREKKERFSLILESASTNQTSMYLCASRLPGGRGANVLTFGAGSRLTVL.

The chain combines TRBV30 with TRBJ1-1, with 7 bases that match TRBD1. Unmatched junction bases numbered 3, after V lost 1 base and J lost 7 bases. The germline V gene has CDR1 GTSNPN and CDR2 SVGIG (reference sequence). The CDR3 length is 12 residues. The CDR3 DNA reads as TGTGCCTGGAGTGACAGGGGTAGTGAAGCTTTCTTT. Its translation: CAWSDRGSEAFF.

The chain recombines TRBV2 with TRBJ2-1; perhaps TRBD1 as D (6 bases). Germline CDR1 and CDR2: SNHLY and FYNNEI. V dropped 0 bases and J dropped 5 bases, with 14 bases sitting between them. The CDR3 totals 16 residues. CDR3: CASSEAARTANNEQFF. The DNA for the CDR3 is TGTGCCAGCAGTGAAGCAGCCCGGACAGCCAACAATGAGCAGTTCTTC. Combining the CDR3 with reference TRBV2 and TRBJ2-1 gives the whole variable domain EPEVTQTPSHQVTQMGQEVILRCVPISNHLYFYWYRQILGQKVEFLVSFYNNEISEKSEIFDDQFSVERPDGSNFTLKIRSTKLEDSAMYFCASSEAARTANNEQFFGPGTRLTVL.

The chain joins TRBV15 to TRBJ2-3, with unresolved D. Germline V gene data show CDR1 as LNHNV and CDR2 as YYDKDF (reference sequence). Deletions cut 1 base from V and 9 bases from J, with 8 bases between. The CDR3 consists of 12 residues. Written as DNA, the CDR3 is TGTGCCACCAGCAGAGCCCTAGGAACGCAGTATTTT. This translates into CATSRALGTQYF.

The CDR3 bases are TGTGCCAGTAGGATACAGGGGAATCAGCCCCAGCATTTT. It encodes CASRIQGNQPQHF. The V gene is TRBV19, the J gene TRBJ1-5; 7 bases are a match to TRBD1. The CDR3 length is 13 residues. Germline V gene sequence: CDR1 LNHDA, CDR2 SQIVND (reference sequence). J lost 4 bases, V lost 6 bases, and 3 bases had no gene match.

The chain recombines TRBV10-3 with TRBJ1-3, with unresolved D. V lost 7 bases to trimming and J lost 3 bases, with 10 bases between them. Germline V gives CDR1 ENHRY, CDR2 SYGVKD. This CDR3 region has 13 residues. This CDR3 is CAIKTGDGNTIYF. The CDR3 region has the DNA TGTGCCATCAAGACCGGGGATGGAAACACCATATATTTT.

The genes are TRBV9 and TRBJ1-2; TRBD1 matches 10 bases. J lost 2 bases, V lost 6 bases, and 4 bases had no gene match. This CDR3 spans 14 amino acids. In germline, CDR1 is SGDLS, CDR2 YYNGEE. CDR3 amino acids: CASTGGQGNYGYTF. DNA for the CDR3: TGTGCCAGCACCGGGGGACAGGGGAACTATGGCTACACCTTC.

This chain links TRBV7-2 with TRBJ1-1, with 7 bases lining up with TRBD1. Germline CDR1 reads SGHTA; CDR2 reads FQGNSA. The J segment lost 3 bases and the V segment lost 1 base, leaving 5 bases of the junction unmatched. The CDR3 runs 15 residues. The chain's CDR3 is CASSLVQGGYTEAFF. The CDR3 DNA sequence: TGTGCCAGCAGCTTAGTACAAGGGGGCTACACTGAAGCTTTCTTT.

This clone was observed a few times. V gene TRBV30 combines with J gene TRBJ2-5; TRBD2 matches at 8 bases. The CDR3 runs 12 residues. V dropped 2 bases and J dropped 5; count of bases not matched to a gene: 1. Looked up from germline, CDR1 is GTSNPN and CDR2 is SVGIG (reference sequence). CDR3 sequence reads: CAWSRGGETQYF. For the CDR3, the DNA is TGTGCCTGGAGTCGGGGGGGGGAGACCCAGTACTTC.

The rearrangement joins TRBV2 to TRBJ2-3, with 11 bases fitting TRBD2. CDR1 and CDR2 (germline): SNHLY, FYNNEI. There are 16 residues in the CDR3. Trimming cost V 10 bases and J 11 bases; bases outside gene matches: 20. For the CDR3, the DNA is TGTGCCACGTACCGGGTTCTAGCGGGGGGCCACAGGGGGCAGTATTTT. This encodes CATYRVLAGGHRGQYF. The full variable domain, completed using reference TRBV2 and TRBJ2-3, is EPEVTQTPSHQVTQMGQEVILRCVPISNHLYFYWYRQILGQKVEFLVSFYNNEISEKSEIFDDQFSVERPDGSNFTLKIRSTKLEDSAMYFCATYRVLAGGHRGQYFGPGTRLTVL.

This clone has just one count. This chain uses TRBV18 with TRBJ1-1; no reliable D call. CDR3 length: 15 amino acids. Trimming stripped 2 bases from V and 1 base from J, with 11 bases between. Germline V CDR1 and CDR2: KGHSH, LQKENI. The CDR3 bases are TGTGCCAGCTCACCAGTCCCGGGATCGAACACTGAAGCTTTCTTT. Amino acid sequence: CASSPVPGSNTEAFF.

The DNA of the CDR3 is TGTGCCATCAGTGAGTTGGGCCACGCGAACACCGGGGAGCTGTTTTTT. This codes for CAISELGHANTGELFF. This sequence joins TRBV10-3 and TRBJ2-2; unclear D gene. CDR1 is ENHRY and CDR2 is SYGVKD in the germline V gene. Trimming cost V 1 base and J 0 bases, with 9 bases left between them. The CDR3 has 16 amino acids.

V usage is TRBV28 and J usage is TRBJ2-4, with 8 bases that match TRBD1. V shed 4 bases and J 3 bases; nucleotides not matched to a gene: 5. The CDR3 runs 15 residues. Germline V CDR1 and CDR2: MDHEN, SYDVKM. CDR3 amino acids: CASSSLTGGKNIQYF. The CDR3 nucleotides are TGTGCCAGCAGTTCACTCACAGGGGGCAAAAACATTCAGTACTTC.

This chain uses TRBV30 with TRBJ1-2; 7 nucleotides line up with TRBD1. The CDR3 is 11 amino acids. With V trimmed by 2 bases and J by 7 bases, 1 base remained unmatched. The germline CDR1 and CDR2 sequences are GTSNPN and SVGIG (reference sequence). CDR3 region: CAWSPGGGYTF. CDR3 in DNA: TGTGCCTGGAGTCCAGGGGGTGGCTACACCTTC.